These 6 T cell receptor beta chains came from one sample sequenced in a study of response to subunit inactivated influenza vaccine. TCRdb recomputed calls from the RT-PCR reads with MiXCR, one row per CDR3 protein. The table records 500,000 to 550,000 distinct CDR3 sequences, roughly 25% of them present only once. These data are also associated with another study on T cells expressing NK-cell markers. That investigation notes: Scientists made TCR beta cDNA using 5'RACE template switching with UMIs.

The sequencing here drew on CD4+ T cells sorted from PBMCs, taken 12 days after vaccination. The receptor source for this set is a man in his forties or fifties who received an inactivated influenza vaccine.

In its sample, this clonotype was seen a few times. This chain uses TRBV7-2 with TRBJ2-7, with D perhaps matching TRBD2 (6 bases). Germline V gene lookup returns CDR1 SGHTA and CDR2 FQGNSA. Trimming cost V 5 bases and J 3 bases, with 14 bases left between them. The CDR3 has 14 residues. The CDR3 sequence: CASSPRRVDYEQYF. In DNA form, the CDR3 reads TGTGCCAGCAGCCCTAGGAGGGTAGACTACGAGCAGTACTTC.

This clonotype was detected only a few times. V and J are TRBV6-1 and TRBJ1-5, with D tentatively TRBD1 (6 bases). There are 15 residues in the CDR3. The V gene's germline CDR1 is MNHNS and CDR2 SASEGT. Trimming stripped 5 bases from V and 0 bases from J, with 11 bases between. The CDR3 nucleotides are TGTGCCAGCAGTAAGGGGACAAATAGCAATCAGCCCCAGCATTTT. It translates to CASSKGTNSNQPQHF.

In its sample, this clonotype was seen a few times. J is TRBJ2-2 and V is TRBV5-1; 8 nucleotides match TRBD2. The junction had 7 bases not matched to a gene; V was cut back by 4 bases and J by 5 bases. The CDR3 covers 15 residues. Germline CDR1 reads SGHRS; CDR2 reads YFSETQ. The CDR3, as DNA: TGCGCCAGCAGCCCTTCGCGGGGGGCAACCGGGGAGCTGTTTTTT. Encoded protein: CASSPSRGATGELFF.

The chain uses TRBV10-3 and TRBJ2-5; D is perhaps TRBD1 (6 bases). The ends were cut back, 6 bases at V and 3 bases at J, with 11 bases in the middle. CDR1 is ENHRY, CDR2 SYGVKD, per germline. There are 13 residues in the CDR3. The CDR3 spells CAISPSGEETQYF. In nucleotides, the CDR3 is TGTGCCATCAGCCCCTCAGGGGAAGAGACCCAGTACTTC.

V and J are TRBV29-1 and TRBJ2-7; a possible D gene is TRBD2 (5 bases). Trimming pared 3 bases from V and 3 bases from J, leaving 12 bases between. Looked up from germline, CDR1 is SQVTM and CDR2 is ANQGSEA. The CDR3 is made up of 13 amino acids. Here the CDR3 reads CSVDRLGDYEQYF. In nucleotides, the CDR3 is TGCAGCGTTGACCGCCTGGGAGACTACGAGCAGTACTTC.

The chain is built from TRBV4-2 and TRBJ1-1; the D gene is possibly TRBD1 (5 bases). Germline V CDR1 and CDR2: LGHNA, YNFKEQ. V was cut by 0 bases and J by 12 bases, with 17 bases left in between. The CDR3 is made up of 14 amino acids. CDR3 DNA sequence: TGTGCCAGCAGCCAAGAAGGAGGGACCCGGAAGCCTTTCTTT. This translates into CASSQEGGTRKPFF.